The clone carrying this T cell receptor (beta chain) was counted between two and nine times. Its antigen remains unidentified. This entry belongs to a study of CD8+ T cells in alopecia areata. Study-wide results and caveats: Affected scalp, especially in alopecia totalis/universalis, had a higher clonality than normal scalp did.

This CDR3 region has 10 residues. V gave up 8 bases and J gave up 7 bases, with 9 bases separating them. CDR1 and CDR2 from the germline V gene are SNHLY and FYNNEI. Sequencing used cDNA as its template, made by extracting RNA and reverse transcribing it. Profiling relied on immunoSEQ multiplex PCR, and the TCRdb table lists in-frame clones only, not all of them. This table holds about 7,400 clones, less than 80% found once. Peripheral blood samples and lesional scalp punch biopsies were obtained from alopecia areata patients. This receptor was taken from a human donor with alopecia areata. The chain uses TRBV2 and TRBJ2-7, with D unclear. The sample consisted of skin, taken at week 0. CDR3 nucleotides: TGTGCCAGCGGGTTGGGAGAGCAGTACTTC. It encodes CASGLGEQYF.